Following are 25 T cell receptor beta chains from one sample sequenced in a study of T-cell reconstitution after alpha-beta-depleted transplantation in children. This sample's TCRbeta library carried unique molecular identifier barcodes. In TCRdb, the PCR reads were re-called with MiXCR into one record per CDR3 protein. This table holds 250,000 to 400,000 distinct CDR3 sequences, approximately 20% found once. The source was PBMCs, mostly from graft donor cells, collected 180 days after TCRalphabeta/CD19-depleted stem cell transplant. All receptors come from a male patient between 10 and 17 years old who had a stem cell transplant for acute lymphoblastic leukemia, so the T cells may come from the graft donor.

In its sample, this clonotype was seen many times. This chain joins TRBV15 and TRBJ2-4; D uncertain. V lost 0 bases, J lost 4 bases, and 10 bases lay in between. The length of the CDR3 is 15 residues. Per germline, CDR1 LNHNV and CDR2 YYDKDF (reference sequence). CDR3 in amino acids: CATSRDLGSKNIQYF. The CDR3 nucleotides are TGTGCCACCAGCAGAGATTTGGGCAGTAAAAACATTCAGTACTTC. Variable domain in full (rest from reference TRBV15 and TRBJ2-4): DAMVIQNPRYQVTQFGKPVTLSCSQTLNHNVMYWYQQKSSQAPKLLFHYYDKDFNNEADTPDNFQSRRPNTSFCFLDIRSPGLGDTAMYLCATSRDLGSKNIQYFGAGTRLSVL.

V gene TRBV20-1 combines with J gene TRBJ2-7, with 11 bases lining up with TRBD2. Germline lookup yields CDR1 DFQATT and CDR2 SNEGSKA (reference sequence). The CDR3 consists of 15 residues. Trimming cost V 2 bases and J 1 base; bases outside gene matches: 4. This CDR3 reads CSARPGLAVSYEQYF. The CDR3 DNA sequence: TGCAGTGCTAGACCGGGACTAGCGGTTTCCTACGAGCAGTACTTC.

The chain employs TRBV11-2 and TRBJ1-1, with a tentative D call TRBD1 (5 bases). The germline gives CDR1 SGHAT, CDR2 FQNNGV. V shed 7 bases and J shed 6 bases, with 24 bases lying between them. This CDR3 spans 16 amino acids. DNA of the CDR3: TGTGCCAGCACCCCGGGCGGGACTGGGCACGTCGCTGAAGCTTTCTTT. This encodes CASTPGGTGHVAEAFF. Supplemented by reference TRBV11-2 and TRBJ1-1, the full variable domain reads EAGVAQSPRYKIIEKRQSVAFWCNPISGHATLYWYQQILGQGPKLLIQFQNNGVVDDSQLPKDRFSAERLKGVDSTLKIQPAKLEDSAVYLCASTPGGTGHVAEAFFGQGTRLTVV.

The chain is built from TRBV10-3 and TRBJ2-1; D is perhaps TRBD2 (6 bases). The V and J ends lost 5 bases and 0 bases respectively, with 11 bases between them. This CDR3 is 15 amino acids long. Germline loops: CDR1 ENHRY, CDR2 SYGVKD. The DNA of the CDR3 is TGTGCCATCAGTTATATAGCGGACTCCTACAATGAGCAGTTCTTC. This encodes CAISYIADSYNEQFF.

A few counts support this clonotype. The J gene is TRBJ2-1, the V gene TRBV9; D may be TRBD2 (6 bases). CDR3 length: 13 amino acids. Trimming stripped 3 bases from V and 5 bases from J, with 9 bases between. Germline assignment: CDR1 SGDLS and CDR2 YYNGEE. The CDR3 protein is CASSEGLHNEQFF. CDR3 DNA: TGTGCCAGCAGCGAGGGACTTCACAATGAGCAGTTCTTC.

This clonotype appeared a few times. The gene calls are TRBV25-1 and TRBJ2-1, with 8 bases aligning to TRBD2. This CDR3 is built from 13 residues. Germline-derived CDR1 and CDR2 are MGHDK and SYGVNS. J gave up 9 bases and V 11 bases, and 12 bases lay outside the gene matches. Here the CDR3 reads CAFTKGLVLEQFF. CDR3 DNA: TGTGCCTTCACTAAGGGACTAGTCCTTGAGCAGTTCTTC.

The genes are TRBV2 and TRBJ2-7; weak D call: TRBD2 (6 bases). V lost 6 bases, J lost 2 bases, and 14 bases lay in between. The CDR3 consists of 14 residues. Germline CDR1 is SNHLY and CDR2 is FYNNEI. In DNA form, the CDR3 reads TGTGCCAGCAGCCGGAGGGCCCCCGCCTACGAGCAGTACTTC. Its protein is CASSRRAPAYEQYF.

In its sample, this clonotype was seen a few times. The chain is built from TRBV20-1 and TRBJ2-7; D might be TRBD2 (5 bases). Germline CDR1 and CDR2: DFQATT and SNEGSKA (reference sequence). V was clipped by 5 bases and J by 4 bases, with 12 bases between them. There are 12 residues in the CDR3. CDR3 DNA sequence: TGCAGTGCTGGGAGAACACCTTACGAGCAGTACTTC. Amino acids: CSAGRTPYEQYF.

This clonotype was observed a handful of times. The V call is TRBV28, the J call TRBJ1-6; 7 bases match TRBD1. Germline CDR1 MDHEN, CDR2 SYDVKM. The CDR3 is 14 amino acids. J lost 8 bases, V lost 6 bases, and 7 bases had no gene match. The CDR3 DNA reads as TGTGCCAGCAGCACCGGGACAGATTATTCACCCCTCCACTTT. It yields the protein CASSTGTDYSPLHF.

This clonotype was found a few times. This chain uses TRBV10-3 with TRBJ1-1; possibly TRBD1 for D (5 bases). Germline-derived CDR1 and CDR2 are ENHRY and SYGVKD. Trimming stripped 4 bases from V and 0 bases from J, with 12 bases between. The CDR3 spans 15 residues. DNA of the CDR3: TGTGCCATCAGTGGGGCGGGACTGATGAACACTGAAGCTTTCTTT. This encodes CAISGAGLMNTEAFF.

This rearrangement joins TRBV30 to TRBJ1-1; 8 positions agree with TRBD1. The CDR3 covers 14 residues. From germline, CDR1 is GTSNPN and CDR2 SVGIG (reference sequence). Unmatched junction bases numbered 5, after V lost 5 bases and J lost 0 bases. The CDR3 coding sequence is TGTGCCTGGCTTCAGGGGGCCATGAACACTGAAGCTTTCTTT. It is translated as CAWLQGAMNTEAFF.

The rearrangement links TRBV20-1 to TRBJ2-2; 7 nucleotides line up with TRBD1. The J segment lost 0 bases and the V segment lost 0 bases, leaving 4 bases of the junction unmatched. Germline lookup yields CDR1 DFQATT and CDR2 SNEGSKA (reference sequence). The CDR3 consists of 16 residues. This CDR3 is CSAREDRISNTGELFF. CDR3 sequence (DNA): TGCAGTGCTAGAGAGGACAGGATTTCGAACACCGGGGAGCTGTTTTTT.

In this sample, this clonotype turned up a few times. This sequence joins TRBV21-1 and TRBJ2-6. TRBV21-1 is annotated as a pseudogene. The CDR3 runs to 11 residues. CDR3 protein: CAVSGANVLTF. CDR3 DNA sequence: TGTGCCGTCTCTGGGGCCAACGTCCTGACTTTC.

V is TRBV10-3 and J is TRBJ2-7; no reliable D call. V dropped 5 bases and J dropped 4 bases, with 12 bases sitting between them. There are 13 residues in the CDR3. CDR1 and CDR2 (germline): ENHRY, SYGVKD. CDR3 sequence: CAISFGEIYEQYF. The CDR3 bases are TGTGCCATCAGTTTTGGCGAGATTTACGAGCAGTACTTC.

The CDR3 spells CASSLRAESYNEQFF. DNA for the CDR3: TGTGCCAGCAGTTTAAGGGCAGAATCTTACAATGAGCAGTTCTTC. The chain employs TRBV12-3 or TRBV12-4 and TRBJ2-1, with D uncertain. The V gene lost 2 bases and the J gene lost 4 bases, with 12 bases spanning the gap. The CDR3 is 15 residues long.

In this sample, this clonotype turned up a few times. This chain uses TRBV6-5 with TRBJ1-1, with no clear D. The CDR3 is 14 amino acids. In germline, CDR1 is MNHEY, CDR2 SVGAGI. With 3 bases removed from V and 3 bases from J, the gap between germline ends came to 11 bases. This CDR3 is CASSYSGWYTEAFF. CDR3 DNA sequence: TGTGCCAGCAGTTATTCGGGGTGGTACACTGAAGCTTTCTTT.

This clonotype showed up just a few times. V usage is TRBV11-2 and J usage is TRBJ2-1, with 11 bases identical to TRBD2. The germline gives CDR1 SGHAT, CDR2 FQNNGV. The CDR3 spans 18 residues. Losses at the gene ends were 5 bases for V and 6 bases for J; bases not matched to a gene: 15. This CDR3 is CASSGGEASGRRGNEQFF. The CDR3 DNA reads as TGTGCCAGCAGCGGAGGGGAGGCTAGCGGGAGGCGGGGCAATGAGCAGTTCTTC.

This clonotype appeared a few times. The rearrangement links TRBV5-1 to TRBJ2-1, with D possibly TRBD2 on 6 matching bases. Looked up from germline, CDR1 is SGHRS and CDR2 is YFSETQ. This CDR3 has 13 residues. Trimming removed 4 bases from V and 9 bases from J, with 14 bases in between. CDR3 sequence: CASSPSSGREQFF. As DNA, the CDR3 is TGCGCCAGCAGCCCTAGTAGCGGACGTGAGCAGTTCTTC.

The V and J genes are TRBV5-1 and TRBJ2-5; D perhaps matches TRBD1 (5 bases). Trimming removed 4 bases at V and 2 bases at J, with 12 bases between. The germline gives CDR1 SGHRS, CDR2 YFSETQ. The CDR3 covers 14 residues. CDR3: CASSPGHLQETQYF. CDR3 in DNA: TGCGCCAGCAGCCCCGGACACCTTCAAGAGACCCAGTACTTC.

This clonotype turned up a few times. This chain links TRBV25-1 with TRBJ2-1; D is uncertain. The CDR3 consists of 16 residues. Per germline, CDR1 MGHDK and CDR2 SYGVNS. Trimming pared 0 bases from V and 4 bases from J, leaving 13 bases between. CDR3 sequence (DNA): TGTGCCAGCAGTGAATACGTAGGCGCAGCTTACAATGAGCAGTTCTTC. This encodes CASSEYVGAAYNEQFF.

The table lists this clonotype with a few counts. The CDR3 DNA reads as TGTGCCAGCAGCTTAGACAGACAGCGGGAGCAGTTCTTC. It encodes CASSLDRQREQFF. The V gene is TRBV7-7, the J gene TRBJ2-1; D may be TRBD1 or TRBD2 (5 bases each). The ends were cut back, 1 base at V and 10 bases at J, with 11 bases in the middle. The CDR3 has 13 amino acids. Per the germline V gene, CDR1 is SSHAT and CDR2 is FNYEAQ (reference sequence).

This chain connects TRBV4-1 to TRBJ1-2, with D tentatively TRBD1 (5 bases). There are 14 residues in the CDR3. Germline values: CDR1 MGHRA, CDR2 YSYEKL. V dropped 4 bases and J dropped 4 bases, with 13 bases sitting between them. The CDR3 spells CASSPPSGTYGYTF. CDR3 sequence (DNA): TGCGCCAGCAGCCCCCCTAGCGGGACCTATGGCTACACCTTC.

This clonotype was counted only a few times. J is TRBJ2-5 and V is TRBV7-2; D assignment may be TRBD1 or TRBD2 (5 bases each). Trimming cost V 5 bases and J 5 bases, with 18 bases left between them. In germline, CDR1 is SGHTA, CDR2 FQGNSA. The CDR3 contains 15 residues. CDR3 region: CASSLGATFRETQYF. The DNA of the CDR3 is TGTGCCAGCAGCCTCGGGGCTACCTTTCGGGAGACCCAGTACTTC.

V is TRBV12-3 or TRBV12-4 and J is TRBJ2-3; D not resolved. V lost 1 base, J lost 0 bases, and 17 bases lay in between. This CDR3 is 18 amino acids long. The CDR3 spells CASSLVGIPFSSTDTQYF. The CDR3 coding sequence is TGTGCCAGCAGTTTAGTTGGGATTCCCTTCTCTAGCACAGATACGCAGTATTTT.

CDR3 sequence reads: CSVTSRGGNQPQHF. In nucleotides, the CDR3 is TGCAGTGTTACATCTCGGGGTGGCAATCAGCCCCAGCATTTT. The V and J genes are TRBV20-1 and TRBJ1-5; D unresolved. Looked up from germline, CDR1 is DFQATT and CDR2 is SNEGSKA (reference sequence). V was shortened by 7 bases and J by 2 bases, with 15 bases between the two germline ends. The CDR3 consists of 14 residues.